This T cell receptor (beta chain) was identified during a study of T cell repertoires in cytomegalovirus infection. At the level of the study: Used in the study were CMV epitopes, some recently identified and HLA-C-restricted, others well-studied and HLA-B-restricted. Evidence of both CMV infection and a matching HLA type came from public TCR beta signatures.

A single record per CDR3 protein comes from TCRdb applying MiXCR to the reads. The sample contains roughly 730,000 distinct CDR3 sequences, about 30% of which appear only once. The CDR3 totals 15 residues. The ends lost 5 bases at V and 7 bases at J; junction bases unmatched: 11. Germline V gene sequence: CDR1 ENHRY, CDR2 SYGVKD. This clonotype was counted only a few times. Its antigen is still unknown. Study results and caveats: Identification of carriers of CMV plus the relevant HLA was performed using cumulative public TCR beta family frequency.

Sequencing used cultured PBMCs, obtained from culture after CMV antigen stimulation. The chain combines TRBV10-3 with TRBJ2-1, with TRBD1 matching 7 bases. This TCR came from a human donor in good health (CMV status not recorded). Some clones in this sample may be carry-over from other donors' samples. CDR3 region: CAISTGVAVRNEQFF. The CDR3 DNA reads TGTGCCATCAGTACAGGGGTTGCGGTGAGGAATGAGCAGTTCTTC.